A selection of T cell receptor beta chains follows, all from one sample in a study of T-cell reconstitution after alpha-beta-depleted transplantation in children. TCRdb re-called the PCR reads with MiXCR, one entry per CDR3 protein. Of hundreds of thousands of distinct CDR3 sequences listed, roughly a quarter were seen once; the top ten hold 4% to 5.5%. The material sequenced was PBMCs, mostly from graft donor cells, taken 360 days after TCRalphabeta/CD19-depleted stem cell transplant. All receptors come from a female patient aged 2-9 years who had a stem cell transplant for congenital amegakaryocytic thrombocytopenia, so the T cells may come from the graft donor. The CDR3 runs from the conserved cysteine through the conserved F or W. A D gene is named only where the DNA matches it firmly. Only part of the rows carry a size: once, few, many, or a class if the clone is expanded.

-	-	12	TRBV29-1	TRBJ2-7	TGCAGCGTTGCTGTCCAAGACCACGAGCAGTACTTC	CSVAVQDHEQYF
-	-	15	TRBV5-1	TRBJ2-1	TGCGCCAGCAGCACCCCGGGGGACCACCACAATGAGCAGTTCTTC	CASSTPGDHHNEQFF
many	-	15	TRBV10-3	TRBJ2-5	TGTGCCATCAGTGTCTCCGGGCCAAGACAAGAGACCCAGTACTTC	CAISVSGPRQETQYF
-	-	13	TRBV11-2	TRBJ1-1	TGTGCCAGCAGCTTAATAGGGTACACTGAAGCTTTCTTT	CASSLIGYTEAFF
few	TRBD2	14	TRBV28	TRBJ2-7	TGTGCCAGCAGTCCTAGCGGGAGGGTTTACGAGCAGTACTTC	CASSPSGRVYEQYF
-	-	13	TRBV20-1	TRBJ2-1	TGCAGTGCGGAGGTCCGACCTGACAATGAGCAGTTCTTC	CSAEVRPDNEQFF
-	-	19	TRBV6-2/TRBV6-3	TRBJ2-5	TGTGCCAGCACCGATACCCTCATACTAGAACGAAGGGCACCAGAGACCCAGTACTTC	CASTDTLILERRAPETQYF
few	-	15	TRBV28	TRBJ1-1	TGTGCCAGTCTCTTGCGGTCGAAGGCAGGGAGTGTGGCTTTCTTT	CASLLRSKAGSVAFF
few	TRBD2	18	TRBV5-1	TRBJ2-1	TGCGCCAGCAGCTCGACTAGCGGGGGCCCCCCCTCCTACAATGAGCAGTTCTTC	CASSSTSGGPPSYNEQFF
-	-	15	TRBV4-3	TRBJ2-5	TGCGCCAGCAGCCATTACGTAGGGGGCCAAGAGACCCAGTACTTC	CASSHYVGGQETQYF
-	TRBD1	14	TRBV30	TRBJ2-1	TGTGCCTGGAGTGATCAGGGGGTCCACAATGAGCAGTTCTTC	CAWSDQGVHNEQFF
-	-	16	TRBV20-1	TRBJ2-3	TGCAGTGCTTGGCCGGACCAGCGGGCCAACACAGATACGCAGTATTTT	CSAWPDQRANTDTQYF
few	TRBD1	15	TRBV5-1	TRBJ2-2	TGCGCCAGCAGCATTTCTCAGGGGGAGACCGGGGAGCTGTTTTTT	CASSISQGETGELFF